This is a list of T cell receptor beta chains from one sample in a study of neurological immune-mediated disorders. MiXCR was run by TCRdb on the 5' RACE reads, yielding one entry per CDR3 protein. The table has fewer than 80,000 distinct CDR3 sequences, roughly 5.6% seen once; the top ten hold about 2.8%. Specimen: PBMCs. The receptors shown here come from a woman aged 30 to 39 with multiple sclerosis. Each CDR3 is given with its conserved first and last residue. D genes are given only for firm matches. Clone size is not always given. Where it is, it says once, few, many or a class for expanded clones.

clone_size | j_call | d_call | v_call | cdr3_nt | cdr3_aa
few | TRBJ1-5 | . | TRBV5-1 | TGCGCCAGCAGCTTGGGGGACCGCAATCAGCCCCAGAATTTT | CASSLGDRNQPQNF
many | TRBJ2-7 | TRBD1 | TRBV12-3/TRBV12-4 | TGTGCCAGCAGTCCTCGAGGGACAGGGGTTATAGAGCAGTACTTC | CASSPRGTGVIEQYF
many | TRBJ2-7 | TRBD1 | TRBV5-1 | TGCGCCAGCAGCTTAGAGGGGACAGGGATATCCGAGCAGTACTTC | CASSLEGTGISEQYF
. | TRBJ1-1 | . | TRBV27 | TGTGCCAGCAGTTCAGTCGGGCCTGACACTGAAGCTTTCTTT | CASSSVGPDTEAFF
many | TRBJ1-1 | . | TRBV6-5 | TGTGCCAGCAGTTATTCAACAGGAACTGAAGCTTTCTTT | CASSYSTGTEAFF
many | TRBJ2-7 | . | TRBV20-1 | TGCAGTGCTAGAGTTCAGGACTCACATTACGAGCAGTACTTC | CSARVQDSHYEQYF
. | TRBJ2-1 | . | TRBV7-6 | TGTGCCAGCAGCTTAGTAGAAGGGCCCTACAATGAGCAGTTCTTC | CASSLVEGPYNEQFF
few | TRBJ2-7 | TRBD2 | TRBV9 | TGTGCCAGCAGCGTACAAGCGGGGGGGCCGTCGAAAGAGCAGTACTTC | CASSVQAGGPSKEQYF
many | TRBJ2-7 | . | TRBV5-6 | TGTGCCAGCAGCTTGCGGGACTCCTACGAGCAGTACTTC | CASSLRDSYEQYF
few | TRBJ2-5 | TRBD1 | TRBV2 | TGTGCCAGCAGTATCGGGACAGGGAGACAAGAGACCCAGTACTTC | CASSIGTGRQETQYF
many | TRBJ2-1 | . | TRBV7-9 | TGTGCCAGCAGCTTCGACCTCTACAATGAGCAGTTCTTC | CASSFDLYNEQFF
few | TRBJ1-1 | . | TRBV5-1 | TGCGCCAGCAGCTTGGACAGTGGAGGGAGCCAAATGAACACTGAAGCTTTCTTT | CASSLDSGGSQMNTEAFF
many | TRBJ2-7 | TRBD2 | TRBV10-3 | TGTGCCATCAGCCCTACCGGGACTAGCGTCGAGCAGTACTTC | CAISPTGTSVEQYF
many | TRBJ2-1 | TRBD2 | TRBV5-1 | TGCGCCAGCAGCGTCCTAGCGGGGGGGCTCGGTGAGCAGTTCTTC | CASSVLAGGLGEQFF
few | TRBJ2-7 | TRBD1 | TRBV29-1 | TGCAGCGTTGGGAGGCAGGGGGACGAGCAGTACTTC | CSVGRQGDEQYF
few | TRBJ2-2 | . | TRBV5-1 | TGCGCCAGCAGCTTGCCGGGGACGACCGGGGAGCTGTTTTTT | CASSLPGTTGELFF
many | TRBJ2-7 | . | TRBV12-3/TRBV12-4 | TGTGCCAGCAGTTTAGCGATGGGGACACCCTACGAGCAGTACTTC | CASSLAMGTPYEQYF
many | TRBJ2-6 | . | TRBV12-3/TRBV12-4 | TGTGCCAGCAGTTTGGGGCAGGGGTTGGCCAACGTCCTGACTTTC | CASSLGQGLANVLTF
many | TRBJ2-6 | . | TRBV20-1 | TGCAGTGCCGTCACCATTGCTGGGGCCAACGTCCTGACTTTC | CSAVTIAGANVLTF
. | TRBJ2-1 | TRBD2 | TRBV20-1 | TGCAGTGCTAGGACAGCTAGCGGGGGGGCCTACAATGAGCAGTTCTTC | CSARTASGGAYNEQFF
many | TRBJ2-5 | . | TRBV7-2 | TGTGCCAGCAGCTCACCCCCCGGGGGAGAGACCCAGTACTTC | CASSSPPGGETQYF
many | TRBJ2-1 | TRBD2 | TRBV2 | TGTGCCAGCAGTACCGGGACTAGCGCTATCTACAATGAGCAGTTCTTC | CASSTGTSAIYNEQFF
many | TRBJ1-1 | TRBD1 | TRBV10-3 | TGTGCCATCACGACAGGGGTTAACACTGAAGCTTTCTTT | CAITTGVNTEAFF
many | TRBJ1-5 | . | TRBV5-1 | TGCGCCAGCAGTCCGACGGGGCAGGGAGGAGGTCAGCCCCAGCATTTT | CASSPTGQGGGQPQHF
many | TRBJ2-2 | . | TRBV7-9 | TGTGCCAGCAGCGCCCGCCGGGGCGGCACCGGGGAGCTGTTTTTT | CASSARRGGTGELFF
many | TRBJ2-5 | . | TRBV5-1 | TGCGCCAGCAGCCATCCCGAAGAGACCCAGTACTTC | CASSHPEETQYF
many | TRBJ2-7 | . | TRBV12-3/TRBV12-4 | TGTGCCAGCAGTTTAAGGGGGAACTACGAGCAGTACTTC | CASSLRGNYEQYF